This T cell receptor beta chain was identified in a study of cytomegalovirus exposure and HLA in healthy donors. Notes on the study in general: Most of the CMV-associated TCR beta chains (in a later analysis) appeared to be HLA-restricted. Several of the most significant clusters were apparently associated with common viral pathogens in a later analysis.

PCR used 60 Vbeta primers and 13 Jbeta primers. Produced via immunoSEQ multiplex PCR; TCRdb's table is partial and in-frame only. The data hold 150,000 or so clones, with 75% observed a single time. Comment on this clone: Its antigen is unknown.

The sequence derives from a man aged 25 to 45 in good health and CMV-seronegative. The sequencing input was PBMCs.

CDR3 DNA sequence: TGTGCCAGCAGCCCAGGGGTATCCGGGGAGCTGTTTTTT. This translates into CASSPGVSGELFF. The chain recombines TRBV11-2 with TRBJ2-2; D perhaps matches TRBD1 (6 bases). The CDR3 extends over 13 amino acids. Trimming stripped 5 bases from V and 6 bases from J, with 10 bases between. CDR1 is SGHAT, CDR2 FQNNGV, per germline.